One sample yielded the 25 T cell receptor beta chains listed below, sequenced in a study of CD8 T cells in Susac syndrome. Random-hexamer reverse transcription was applied to roughly 0.45 to 1 ug RNA. Each CDR3 protein is one row after TCRdb ran MiXCR on the immunoSEQ multiplex PCR reads. There are about 130,000 distinct CDR3 sequences in the sample; under 95% occur only once, and around 0.22% lies in the top ten. The specimen was CD8+ T cells from PBMCs. These receptors were obtained from a human donor with multiple sclerosis.

The V and J genes are TRBV5-4 and TRBJ2-5; D might be TRBD1 (6 bases). Deletions cut 5 bases from V and 5 bases from J, with 19 bases between. Germline values: CDR1 SGHNT, CDR2 YYREEE (reference sequence). CDR3 length: 15 amino acids. The CDR3 region is CASSSGTTWGETQYF. CDR3 nucleotide sequence: TGTGCCAGCAGTTCTGGGACAACCTGGGGGGAGACCCAGTACTTC.

V and J are TRBV19 and TRBJ2-1; D may be TRBD2 (5 bases). Germline assignment: CDR1 LNHDA and CDR2 SQIVND (reference sequence). CDR3 length equals 12 residues. Trimming pared 5 bases from V and 7 bases from J, leaving 9 bases between. The CDR3, as DNA: TGTGCCAGTAGTCTTTGGGAGAATGAGCAGTTCTTC. It codes for CASSLWENEQFF.

A note on this clonotype: One end of the junction is discordant with germline, which a read error may explain. The chain couples TRBV27 to TRBJ1-1, with 9 bases lining up with TRBD1. The CDR3 runs 15 residues. CDR1 is MNHEY and CDR2 is SMNVEV in the germline V gene (reference sequence). CDR3 sequence reads: CASRPPKGTGLEVFF. DNA for the CDR3: TGTGCCAGCAGGCCCCCTAAGGGGACAGGGCTTGAAGTTTTCTTT.

V gene TRBV7-9 combines with J gene TRBJ2-7; D might be TRBD1 or TRBD2, each matching 5 bases. Looked up from germline, CDR1 is SEHNR and CDR2 is FQNEAQ (reference sequence). There are 16 residues in the CDR3. The germline V and J ends were trimmed by 2 bases and 2 bases, with 16 bases remaining between them. For the CDR3, the DNA is TGTGCCAGCAGCTTAATGTTTGGGGGAGCCACCTACGAGCAGTACTTC. Translating it yields CASSLMFGGATYEQYF.

The chain links TRBV7-9 to TRBJ1-5, with 7 bases aligning to TRBD1. CDR1 and CDR2 (germline): SEHNR, FQNEAQ (reference sequence). V shed 4 bases and J 4 bases; nucleotides not matched to a gene: 7. The CDR3 length is 15 residues. The DNA of the CDR3 is TGTGCCAGCAGCTACACCGGGACAGATAATCAGCCCCAGCATTTT. It codes for CASSYTGTDNQPQHF.

V is TRBV7-9 and J is TRBJ2-3; 8 bases align to TRBD2. Germline V gene lookup returns CDR1 SEHNR and CDR2 FQNEAQ (reference sequence). Germline trimming cut 5 bases from V and 4 bases from J; bases unmatched to any gene: 11. CDR3 length: 16 residues. The CDR3 sequence: CASSPSSAGVADTQYF. The CDR3, as DNA: TGTGCCAGCAGCCCTTCTTCAGCGGGAGTAGCAGATACGCAGTATTTT.

V is TRBV6-5 and J is TRBJ2-7; D is perhaps TRBD2 (6 bases). V lost 9 bases to trimming and J lost 6 bases, with 15 bases between them. Germline CDR1 and CDR2: MNHEY and SVGAGI. The CDR3 totals 12 residues. The DNA for the CDR3 is TGTGCCAGTAATAAAGGGACTTCCGAGCAGTACTTC. It is translated as CASNKGTSEQYF.

V and J are TRBV29-1 and TRBJ2-1; 8 positions agree with TRBD1. In germline, CDR1 is SQVTM, CDR2 ANQGSEA. V lost 7 bases, J lost 15 bases, and 5 bases stayed unmatched. This CDR3 is built from 9 residues. The DNA of the CDR3 is TGCAGCGCAGGGGGCAGCGGGTTCTTC. The encoded protein is CSAGGSGFF.

V and J are TRBV4-3 and TRBJ2-7; 9 nucleotides align to TRBD2. CDR1 and CDR2 from the germline V gene are LGHNA and YSLEER. After removal of 4 bases from V and 5 bases from J, the junction contained 9 bases not matched to a gene. The CDR3 has 15 amino acids. CDR3 in DNA: TGCGCCAGCAGCCCCCGGGCGGGAGGGCCCAACGAGCAGTACTTC. Translating gives CASSPRAGGPNEQYF.

V and J are TRBV2 and TRBJ2-7; 9 bases line up with TRBD1. This CDR3 contains 12 residues. Germline V gene data show CDR1 as SNHLY and CDR2 as FYNNEI. Losses at the gene ends were 6 bases for V and 7 bases for J; bases not matched to a gene: 4. The CDR3: CASRDRGDEQYF. As DNA, the CDR3 is TGTGCCAGCAGGGACAGGGGTGATGAGCAGTACTTC.

The genes are TRBV7-9 and TRBJ1-4, with D perhaps TRBD1 (5 bases). V lost 2 bases, J lost 7 bases, and 14 bases lay in between. The CDR3 totals 15 residues. CDR1 and CDR2 (germline): SEHNR, FQNEAQ (reference sequence). For the CDR3, the DNA is TGTGCCAGCAGCTTATCAGGCAGGGAGTTTGAAAAACTGTTTTTT. Translated, it gives CASSLSGREFEKLFF.

The gene calls are TRBV6-6 and TRBJ2-4, with D perhaps TRBD2 (5 bases). V was pared by 2 bases and J by 8 bases, with 13 bases between. The CDR3 totals 14 residues. CDR1 and CDR2 (germline): MNHNY, SVGAGI (reference sequence). CDR3 sequence reads: CASSYMFNGDIQYF. In DNA, the CDR3 is TGTGCCAGCAGTTACATGTTCAACGGGGACATTCAGTACTTC.

The chain is built from TRBV29-1 and TRBJ1-1, with D unresolved. Deletions cut 0 bases from V and 5 bases from J, with 10 bases between. The CDR3 totals 13 residues. CDR1 and CDR2 (germline): SQVTM, ANQGSEA. This CDR3 is CSVEESAGTEAFF. CDR3 nucleotide sequence: TGCAGCGTTGAAGAGTCCGCCGGGACTGAAGCTTTCTTT. Using reference TRBV29-1 and TRBJ1-1 for the parts outside the CDR3, the full variable domain is SAVISQKPSRDICQRGTSLTIQCQVDSQVTMMFWYRQQPGQSLTLIATANQGSEATYESGFVIDKFPISRPNLTFSTLTVSNMSPEDSSIYLCSVEESAGTEAFFGQGTRLTVV.

V usage is TRBV20-1 and J usage is TRBJ1-5; the D gene is possibly TRBD1 (5 bases). Trimming stripped 4 bases from V and 11 bases from J, with 12 bases between. The CDR3 runs 11 residues. Looked up from germline, CDR1 is DFQATT and CDR2 is SNEGSKA (reference sequence). The chain's CDR3 is CSAKDRKSQHF. The CDR3 DNA sequence: TGCAGTGCTAAAGACAGAAAGTCCCAGCATTTT.

J is TRBJ1-1 and V is TRBV15, with a tentative D call TRBD1 (6 bases). Germline V gene data show CDR1 as LNHNV and CDR2 as YYDKDF (reference sequence). The V and J ends lost 3 bases and 0 bases respectively, with 8 bases between them. This CDR3 contains 14 residues. The CDR3 protein is CATSRDSMNTEAFF. CDR3 in DNA: TGTGCCACCAGCAGGGACAGCATGAACACTGAAGCTTTCTTT.

The chain is built from TRBV5-1 and TRBJ2-7, with 11 nucleotides matching TRBD2. The CDR3 length is 13 residues. Germline CDR1 and CDR2: SGHRS and YFSETQ. V lost 5 bases and J lost 2; bases outside the gene matches: 0. The CDR3 DNA is TGCGCCAGCAGACTAGCGGGAGCCTACGAGCAGTACTTC. Translated: CASRLAGAYEQYF.

The genes are TRBV6-5 and TRBJ1-1; D unclear. Germline V gives CDR1 MNHEY, CDR2 SVGAGI. The ends were cut back, 0 bases at V and 3 bases at J, with 11 bases in the middle. The CDR3 has 15 amino acids. CDR3 nucleotide sequence: TGTGCCAGCAGTTACTCGAAGGTTATGGACACTGAAGCTTTCTTT. It codes for CASSYSKVMDTEAFF.

This clonotype has a single count. This sequence joins TRBV4-1 and TRBJ1-4; the D is unclear. CDR3 size: 12 residues. Germline CDR1 reads MGHRA; CDR2 reads YSYEKL. The V end lost 7 bases, the J end lost 2 bases, and 5 bases lay between the germline ends. CDR3 loop: CASTRTNEKLFF. The CDR3 DNA is TGCGCCAGCACTAGGACTAATGAAAAACTGTTTTTT.

The chain employs TRBV9 and TRBJ2-3; the match to TRBD2 covers 7 bases. V lost 0 bases and J lost 2; bases outside the gene matches: 6. Germline V CDR1 and CDR2: SGDLS, YYNGEE. This CDR3 has 16 amino acids. The CDR3 loop is CASSVDNGRFTDTQYF. CDR3 DNA sequence: TGTGCCAGCAGCGTAGATAACGGGAGGTTCACAGATACGCAGTATTTT.

The chain recombines TRBV6-6 with TRBJ2-1; unclear D gene. The CDR3 extends over 12 amino acids. Trimming shortened V by 10 bases and J by 7 bases, and 14 bases separated the two germline ends. From germline, CDR1 is MNHNY and CDR2 SVGAGI (reference sequence). The CDR3 is CATSTWGNEQFF. In nucleotides, the CDR3 is TGTGCCACCTCCACCTGGGGTAATGAGCAGTTCTTC.

V usage is TRBV29-1 and J usage is TRBJ2-2; 8 positions match TRBD2. The length of the CDR3 is 13 residues. Germline CDR1 is SQVTM and CDR2 is ANQGSEA. V shed 4 bases, J shed 6 bases, and the junction held 4 bases outside the gene matches. The CDR3 nucleotides read TGCAGCGTTGCCCCGGGAGGGGCCGGGGAGCTGTTTTTT. Translated, it gives CSVAPGGAGELFF.

J is TRBJ2-2 and V is TRBV27; the D is unclear. The CDR3 loop spans 12 amino acids. The germline V gene encodes CDR1 MNHEY and CDR2 SMNVEV (reference sequence). V dropped 7 bases and J dropped 8 bases, with 11 bases sitting between them. CDR3 sequence: CASTNHGGELFF. CDR3 nucleotide sequence: TGTGCCAGCACCAATCATGGGGGGGAGCTGTTTTTT.

This clonotype was recorded once. This chain joins TRBV2 and TRBJ2-7; the D gene is possibly TRBD2 (6 bases). Germline loops: CDR1 SNHLY, CDR2 FYNNEI. The CDR3 spans 13 residues. With 6 bases removed from V and 6 bases from J, the gap between germline ends came to 15 bases. This CDR3 is CASRFVGGGEQYF. CDR3 in DNA: TGTGCCAGCAGATTCGTGGGGGGTGGCGAGCAGTACTTC.

With regard to this clonotype: A junction end diverges from the germline sequence, so it may reflect a read error. The chain has TRBV6-2 or TRBV6-3 and TRBJ2-1; TRBD2 matches 9 bases. The CDR3 is 13 amino acids. From germline, CDR1 is MNHEY and CDR2 SVGEGT. In nucleotides, the CDR3 is TGCTCAACGATTAGCGGGAGCATTAATGAGCAGTTCTTC. Protein: CSTISGSINEQFF.

The chain is built from TRBV15 and TRBJ2-1; 10 bases match TRBD2. Germline lookup yields CDR1 LNHNV and CDR2 YYDKDF (reference sequence). After removal of 3 bases from V and 10 bases from J, the junction contained 3 bases not matched to a gene. CDR3 length equals 13 residues. In DNA form, the CDR3 reads TGTGCCACCAGCAGTCTGACTAGCGGGGAGCAGTTCTTC. It encodes CATSSLTSGEQFF. Drawing the rest from reference TRBV15 and TRBJ2-1, the complete variable domain is DAMVIQNPRYQVTQFGKPVTLSCSQTLNHNVMYWYQQKSSQAPKLLFHYYDKDFNNEADTPDNFQSRRPNTSFCFLDIRSPGLGDTAMYLCATSSLTSGEQFFGPGTRLTVL.